Shown below are 18 T cell receptor beta chains from a single sample sequenced in a study of blood T cells in healthy people across ages (dated by TCRdb to between 2014 and 2016). Receptor amplification or capture employed 5' RACE. Instrument used: Illumina HiSeq 2500. A second PCR of about 7 to 12 cycles was run with a J-beta primer mix and a sample-barcoded 5' primer. TCRdb trimmed public reads at Q25 via fastp, called clones via MiXCR and kept in-frame beta chains. CDR3 protein duplicates are merged, each entry listing the most common genes and DNA. This sample holds some 1.4 million distinct CDR3 sequences; roughly 40% were observed only once. The ten largest make up around 8% of the sample. Sequencing used blood. The receptors shown here come from a young woman in good health.

The chain has TRBV12-3 or TRBV12-4 and TRBJ2-5; the match to TRBD2 covers 11 bases. Losses at the gene ends were 8 bases for V and 4 bases for J; bases not matched to a gene: 9. CDR3 length: 15 amino acids. The CDR3 protein is CASGSSGGAGETQYF. The CDR3, as DNA: TGTGCCAGCGGAAGTAGCGGGGGGGCGGGAGAGACCCAGTACTTC.

This clonotype was detected only a few times. This sequence joins TRBV7-8 and TRBJ2-5; unclear D gene. The V gene's germline CDR1 is SGHVS and CDR2 FQNEAQ. V was cut by 5 bases and J by 6 bases, with 19 bases left in between. This CDR3 is 15 amino acids long. CDR3 sequence (DNA): TGTGCCAGCAGCCGCCCCATATGGGCCGATAAGACCCAGTACTTC. Translating gives CASSRPIWADKTQYF.

This clonotype has at least ten counts. V gene TRBV3-1 combines with J gene TRBJ1-6; no reliable D call. CDR3 length: 18 amino acids. With 4 bases removed from V and 3 bases from J, the gap between germline ends came to 19 bases. Germline loops: CDR1 LGHDT, CDR2 YNNKEL (reference sequence). This CDR3 is CASSPGRASVGYNSPLHF. The CDR3 region has the DNA TGTGCCAGCAGCCCTGGGAGGGCCTCTGTCGGCTATAATTCACCCCTCCACTTT.

The chain recombines TRBV20-1 with TRBJ2-7; D gene ambiguous. V was trimmed by 2 bases and J by 6 bases, leaving 8 bases between them. Germline CDR1 reads DFQATT; CDR2 reads SNEGSKA (reference sequence). This CDR3 contains 11 residues. The CDR3 loop is CSARRVSEQYF. The CDR3 bases are TGCAGTGCTAGACGAGTAAGCGAGCAGTACTTC.

This sequence joins TRBV20-1 and TRBJ1-2; 9 bases line up with TRBD1. Germline V gene data show CDR1 as DFQATT and CDR2 as SNEGSKA (reference sequence). The length of the CDR3 is 16 residues. Unmatched junction bases numbered 8, after V lost 1 base and J lost 2 bases. The CDR3 DNA reads as TGCAGTGCTAGAGGGCGGGGTGGGACAGGGAACTATGGCTACACCTTC. It is translated as CSARGRGGTGNYGYTF.

The chain couples TRBV12-3 or TRBV12-4 to TRBJ1-6, with D unresolved. V was shortened by 5 bases and J by 4 bases, with 9 bases between the two germline ends. The CDR3 has 14 amino acids. CDR3 protein: CASSVAEYNSPLHF. CDR3 coding DNA: TGTGCCAGCAGTGTGGCAGAATATAATTCACCCCTCCACTTT.

The chain combines TRBV6-6 with TRBJ2-6; D gene uncertain. There are 16 residues in the CDR3. Trimming removed 4 bases from V and 4 bases from J, with 14 bases in between. The V gene's germline CDR1 is MNHNY and CDR2 SVGAGI (reference sequence). The CDR3 spells CASSLFPRAGANVLTF. As DNA, the CDR3 is TGTGCCAGCAGTTTATTCCCGCGAGCGGGGGCCAACGTCCTGACTTTC.

This clonotype was seen a single time. The gene calls are TRBV5-6 and TRBJ2-4; 9 bases are shared with TRBD2. Gene TRBJ2-7 matches the end of the DNA better, so the J call may be wrong. Germline V gene data show CDR1 as SGHDT and CDR2 as YYEEEE. The CDR3 contains 16 residues. In DNA, the CDR3 is TGTGCCAGCAGCCCCTCTGGGCGGGGGGGCTTCTACGAGCAGTACTTC. This translates into CASSPSGRGGFYEQYF.

This clonotype appeared a single time. This sequence joins TRBV7-9 and TRBJ1-3; D is possibly TRBD1 (6 bases). The CDR3 length is 16 residues. CDR1 SEHNR and CDR2 FQNEAQ come from the germline V gene (reference sequence). Trimming pared 1 base from V and 4 bases from J, leaving 14 bases between. This CDR3 reads CASSLVGGATGNTIYF. The CDR3, as DNA: TGTGCCAGCAGCTTAGTCGGGGGGGCAACAGGAAACACCATATATTTT.

In this sample, this clonotype turned up many times. CDR3 amino acids: CASGDNRGGTGELFF. The CDR3 DNA follows: TGTGCCAGCGGGGACAACAGGGGGGGGACCGGGGAGCTGTTTTTT. The genes are TRBV12-3 or TRBV12-4 and TRBJ2-2; TRBD1 might be the D (8 bases). CDR3 length equals 15 residues. Trimming pared 8 bases from V and 5 bases from J, leaving 18 bases between.

This clonotype was seen more than once but under ten times. The chain uses TRBV11-2 and TRBJ1-2; the match to TRBD1 covers 7 bases. CDR3 length: 13 amino acids. The V gene end was trimmed by 5 bases and the J gene end by 3 bases; junction bases not matched to a gene: 3. CDR1 and CDR2 (germline): SGHAT, FQNNGV. DNA for the CDR3: TGTGCCAGCAGCCCGGACAGGCACTATGGCTACACCTTC. This encodes CASSPDRHYGYTF.

In its sample, this clonotype was seen a few times. The rearrangement joins TRBV9 to TRBJ2-7; 12 nucleotides line up with TRBD1. Trimming at V came to 7 bases and at J to 2 bases, leaving 7 bases not matched to a gene. CDR1 is SGDLS, CDR2 YYNGEE, per germline. The CDR3 consists of 15 residues. CDR3 region: CASSVGTGGTYEQYF. The CDR3 DNA sequence: TGTGCCAGCTCAGTGGGGACAGGGGGCACCTACGAGCAGTACTTC.

On this clonotype itself: One end of the junction is discordant with germline, which a read error may explain. The chain has TRBV3-1 and TRBJ2-2, with D hard to call. Germline loops: CDR1 LGHDT, CDR2 YNNKEL (reference sequence). CDR3 length equals 15 residues. CDR3 bases: TGTGCCAGCACCCAAAGGATTGGGAACACCGGGGAGCTGTTTTTT. This translates into CASTQRIGNTGELFF.

This sequence joins TRBV7-3 and TRBJ2-1; D call uncertain. The CDR3 loop spans 13 amino acids. The V and J ends lost 8 bases and 4 bases respectively, with 12 bases between them. From germline, CDR1 is SGHTA and CDR2 FQGTGA. CDR3 protein: CASSLSVYNEQFF. In nucleotides, the CDR3 is TGTGCCAGCTCTCTTTCCGTATACAATGAGCAGTTCTTC.

This sequence joins TRBV6-4 and TRBJ1-2; D gene ambiguous. V lost 8 bases, J lost 1 base, and 20 bases lay in between. The germline V gene encodes CDR1 MRHNA and CDR2 SNTAGT. CDR3 length equals 16 residues. In nucleotides, the CDR3 is TGTGCCAGCCCGTGCATCCCAGACGTCTTTAACTATGGCTACACCTTC. Its translation: CASPCIPDVFNYGYTF.

The J gene is TRBJ2-7, the V gene TRBV29-1, with D possibly called TRBD1 or TRBD2 (5 bases each). The CDR3 consists of 13 residues. The V end was cut by 7 bases, the J end by 5 bases, with 18 bases between. From germline, CDR1 is SQVTM and CDR2 ANQGSEA. In DNA, the CDR3 is TGCAGCGGCGTCGGGACCTCCTTAGACGAGCAGTACTTC. Translated: CSGVGTSLDEQYF.

The gene calls are TRBV12-3 or TRBV12-4 and TRBJ2-3; perhaps TRBD2 as D (5 bases). The CDR3 runs 16 residues. V was shortened by 3 bases and J by 2 bases, with 15 bases between the two germline ends. CDR3 sequence reads: CASSFEFPGITDTQYF. CDR3 coding DNA: TGTGCCAGCAGTTTCGAGTTTCCGGGAATCACAGATACGCAGTATTTT.

The V call is TRBV19, the J call TRBJ2-7; D is unresolved. This CDR3 has 13 residues. Germline V gene lookup returns CDR1 LNHDA and CDR2 SQIVND (reference sequence). Trimming pared 5 bases from V and 8 bases from J, leaving 16 bases between. Here the CDR3 reads CASSDPTGSQQYF. CDR3 nucleotide sequence: TGTGCCAGTAGTGACCCCACCGGGTCCCAGCAGTACTTC.